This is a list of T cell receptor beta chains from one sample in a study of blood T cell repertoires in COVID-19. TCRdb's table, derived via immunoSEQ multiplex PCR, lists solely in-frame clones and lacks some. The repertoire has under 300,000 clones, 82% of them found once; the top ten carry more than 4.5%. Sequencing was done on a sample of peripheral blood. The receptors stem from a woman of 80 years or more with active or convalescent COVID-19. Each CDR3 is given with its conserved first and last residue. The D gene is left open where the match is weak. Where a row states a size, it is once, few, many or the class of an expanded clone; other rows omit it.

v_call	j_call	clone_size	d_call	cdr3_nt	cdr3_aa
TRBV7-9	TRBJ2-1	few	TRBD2	TGTGCCAGCAGCTTAGCGGCGGGAGTGTCCTACAATGAGCAGTTCTTC	CASSLAAGVSYNEQFF
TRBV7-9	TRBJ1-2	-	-	TGTGCCAGCAGCGAAGTCCGCAGCCGAAGCGGGGGCTACACCTTC	CASSEVRSRSGGYTF
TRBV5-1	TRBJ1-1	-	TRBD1	TGCGCCAGCAGCACCGGGACAGCCAACACTGAAGCTTTCTTT	CASSTGTANTEAFF
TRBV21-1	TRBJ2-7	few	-	TGTGCCAGCAGCAAAGCCGAGGGAGGGACAACCTACGAGCAGTACTTC	CASSKAEGGTTYEQYF
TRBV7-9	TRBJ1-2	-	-	TGTGCCAGCAGCTTAGGCAGGCAAGTCTATGGCTACACCTTC	CASSLGRQVYGYTF
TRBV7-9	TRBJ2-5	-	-	TGTGCCAGCAGCTTATGGCGAGCGGGGACACAAGAGACCCAGTACTTC	CASSLWRAGTQETQYF
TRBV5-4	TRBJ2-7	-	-	TGTGCCAGCAGCTTGATTACGGGCGAGCAGTACTTC	CASSLITGEQYF
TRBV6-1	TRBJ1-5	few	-	TGTGCCAGCAGTGAACACCAGAATCAGCCCCAGCATTTT	CASSEHQNQPQHF
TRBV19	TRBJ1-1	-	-	TGTGCCAGTAGAAAGACAGCTTTTAACACTGAAGCTTTCTTT	CASRKTAFNTEAFF
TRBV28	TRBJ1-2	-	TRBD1	TGTGCCAGCACAGGGGGTATGGACTATGGCTACACCTTC	CASTGGMDYGYTF
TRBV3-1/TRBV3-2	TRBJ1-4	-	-	TGTGCCAGCAGCCAAGATCTTATCAGGGCATCGAGTGAAAAACTGTTTTTT	CASSQDLIRASSEKLFF
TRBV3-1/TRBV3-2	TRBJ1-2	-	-	TGTGCCAGCAACAAAGTGGGGGGGCCCGGTGGCTACACCTTC	CASNKVGGPGGYTF
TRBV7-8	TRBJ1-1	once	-	TGTGCCAGCAGCTTAGTGGGGACTTATATTCCTGAAGCTTTCTTT	CASSLVGTYIPEAFF
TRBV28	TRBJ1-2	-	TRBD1	TGTGCCAGCAGGAGGGACAGCGACTATGGCTACACCTTC	CASRRDSDYGYTF
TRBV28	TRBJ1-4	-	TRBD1	TGTGCCAGCAGTCGACAGGGGGCCGGGGATGAAAAACTGTTTTTT	CASSRQGAGDEKLFF
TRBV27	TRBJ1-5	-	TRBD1	TGTGCCAGCAGTTGGAGGACAGGGGGCAATCAGCCCCAGCATTTT	CASSWRTGGNQPQHF
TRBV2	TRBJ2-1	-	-	TGTGCCAGCAGGCAGGGACTGGGATACAATGAGCAGTTCTTC	CASRQGLGYNEQFF
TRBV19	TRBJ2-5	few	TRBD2	TGTGCCAGTAGTATACTAGCGGGAGGAAGGGAGACCCAGTACTTC	CASSILAGGRETQYF